A single sample is the source of the 26 T cell receptor beta chains below, sequenced in a study of PD-L1 blockade in urothelial cancer. Clones were sequenced by immunoSEQ multiplex PCR, and TCRdb holds only the in-frame ones, with some missing. This sample carries approximately 56,000 clones, approximately 85% of them seen once, and the ten largest clones take 15% to 18%. Time point specified: pretreatment peripheral blood. The material sequenced was PBMCs, taken around atezolizumab (anti-PD-L1) treatment. The receptors were sampled from a man aged 65-85 years with urothelial cancer.

This clone is a singleton in its sample. The J gene is TRBJ1-2, the V gene TRBV7-6, with D uncertain. Per the germline V gene, CDR1 is SGHVS and CDR2 is FNYEAQ. The CDR3 length is 14 residues. V was pared by 0 bases and J by 2 bases, with 7 bases between. In DNA, the CDR3 is TGTGCCAGCAGCTTAGCAGCGGACAACTATGGCTACACCTTC. Protein: CASSLAADNYGYTF.

The rearrangement links TRBV10-1 to TRBJ2-7; 11 nucleotides agree with TRBD1. V lost 4 bases and J lost 6; bases outside the gene matches: 2. The CDR3 runs 13 residues. From germline, CDR1 is WNHNN and CDR2 SYGVQD (reference sequence). The CDR3: CASSAGTGGEQYF. The CDR3 DNA follows: TGCGCCAGCAGTGCCGGGACAGGGGGCGAGCAGTACTTC.

The chain couples TRBV6-4 to TRBJ2-3; D is unresolved. The V gene's germline CDR1 is MRHNA and CDR2 SNTAGT. Trimming stripped 5 bases from V and 2 bases from J, with 14 bases between. The CDR3 contains 15 residues. In DNA form, the CDR3 reads TGTGCCAGCAGTCCGGGTCTCTCAAACACAGATACGCAGTATTTT. Protein: CASSPGLSNTDTQYF.

A single count supports this clone. One end of the junction is discordant with germline, which a read error may explain. The rearrangement links TRBV5-4 to TRBJ2-1, with 9 bases matching TRBD2. The CDR3 consists of 15 residues. Germline-derived CDR1 and CDR2 are SGHNT and YYREEE (reference sequence). This CDR3 reads CASSLVAGGQSGVVF. In DNA form, the CDR3 reads TGTGCCAGCAGCTTGGTTGCGGGAGGGCAGTCCGGCGTGGTCTTC.

J is TRBJ1-1 and V is TRBV29-1; D perhaps matches TRBD1 (6 bases). Germline V gene sequence: CDR1 SQVTM, CDR2 ANQGSEA. CDR3 size: 14 residues. V dropped 6 bases and J dropped 6 bases, with 20 bases sitting between them. The CDR3 reads CSVSRGIVFPEAFF. The DNA for the CDR3 is TGCAGCGTCTCCAGGGGAATTGTATTCCCTGAAGCTTTCTTT.

V is TRBV15 and J is TRBJ2-7; TRBD2 aligns across 10 bases. Looked up from germline, CDR1 is LNHNV and CDR2 is YYDKDF (reference sequence). The length of the CDR3 is 19 residues. The junction had 14 bases not matched to a gene; V was cut back by 3 bases and J by 0 bases. This CDR3 reads CATSRARGSGRSSSYEQYF. As DNA, the CDR3 is TGTGCCACCAGCAGGGCCAGGGGTAGCGGGAGGTCTAGCTCCTACGAGCAGTACTTC.

The chain carries TRBV4-1 and TRBJ2-5; 9 nucleotides agree with TRBD1. Germline values: CDR1 MGHRA, CDR2 YSYEKL. The CDR3 is 15 residues long. The ends lost 4 bases at V and 5 bases at J; junction bases unmatched: 8. The CDR3 here is CASSPSGTGTETQYF. The DNA of the CDR3 is TGCGCCAGCAGCCCCTCCGGGACAGGGACCGAGACCCAGTACTTC.

This sequence joins TRBV6-1 and TRBJ1-5; no firm D call. With 6 bases removed from V and 5 bases from J, the gap between germline ends came to 5 bases. The length of the CDR3 is 11 residues. Germline values: CDR1 MNHNS, CDR2 SASEGT. The CDR3 region is CASSHYQPQHF. CDR3 DNA sequence: TGTGCCAGCAGCCACTATCAGCCCCAGCATTTT.

The chain carries TRBV10-2 and TRBJ2-1, with 10 bases fitting TRBD1. The V gene's germline CDR1 is WSHSY and CDR2 SAAADI. This CDR3 region has 15 residues. J lost 5 bases, V lost 6 bases, and 7 bases had no gene match. CDR3 amino acids: CASRAGTGDHNEQFF. CDR3 sequence (DNA): TGCGCCAGCAGAGCCGGGACAGGGGACCACAATGAGCAGTTCTTC.

This clone was recorded only once. This rearrangement joins TRBV7-9 to TRBJ2-5, with D possibly matching TRBD2 (6 bases). The CDR3 has 14 residues. Germline V CDR1 and CDR2: SEHNR, FQNEAQ (reference sequence). The ends were cut back, 5 bases at V and 5 bases at J, with 15 bases in the middle. For the CDR3, the DNA is TGTGCCAGCAGCCCGCCGGGAGCCCCGGAGACCCAGTACTTC. This encodes CASSPPGAPETQYF.

The rearrangement uses TRBV7-2 and TRBJ2-3; 12 nucleotides match TRBD2. V was clipped by 2 bases and J by 14 bases; unmatched bases: 5. Germline loops: CDR1 SGHTA, CDR2 FQGNSA. The CDR3 runs to 13 residues. The CDR3 bases are TGTGCCAGCAGCTTACTAGCGGGAGGGTACGCGTATTTT. Protein: CASSLLAGGYAYF.

The chain carries TRBV15 and TRBJ1-5; D is ambiguous. The germline V gene has CDR1 LNHNV and CDR2 YYDKDF (reference sequence). This CDR3 has 16 amino acids. Trimming took off 0 bases at V and 5 bases at J, with 14 bases between the two ends. CDR3 sequence reads: CATSRDPFQKDQPQHF. The CDR3 region has the DNA TGTGCCACCAGCAGAGACCCCTTCCAGAAAGATCAGCCCCAGCATTTT.

The V and J genes are TRBV27 and TRBJ2-5; 8 bases align to TRBD1. The CDR3 spans 13 residues. Germline CDR1 and CDR2: MNHEY and SMNVEV (reference sequence). Trimming removed 5 bases from V and 5 bases from J; junction bases left unmatched: 4. CDR3 region: CASSQGAWETQYF. The CDR3 DNA reads TGTGCCAGCAGTCAGGGGGCATGGGAGACCCAGTACTTC.

The rearrangement uses TRBV10-2 and TRBJ1-5; D ambiguous. This CDR3 region has 12 residues. V lost 8 bases and J lost 3, with 8 bases in between. Germline assignment: CDR1 WSHSY and CDR2 SAAADI. CDR3 in amino acids: CASSTSNQPQHF. The CDR3 DNA reads TGCGCCAGCTCGACATCCAATCAGCCCCAGCATTTT.

V gene TRBV15 combines with J gene TRBJ1-5; TRBD1 matches 8 bases. The CDR3 runs 16 residues. V was clipped by 1 base and J by 2 bases; unmatched bases: 4. CDR1 and CDR2 from the germline V gene are LNHNV and YYDKDF (reference sequence). The CDR3 nucleotides are TGTGCCACCAGCAGAGGTGACAGGGGTCGCAATCAGCCCCAGCATTTT. Encoded protein: CATSRGDRGRNQPQHF.

V and J are TRBV19 and TRBJ2-1; 11 bases line up with TRBD2. This CDR3 spans 15 amino acids. After removal of 7 bases from V and 4 bases from J, the junction contained 6 bases not matched to a gene. Germline assignment: CDR1 LNHDA and CDR2 SQIVND (reference sequence). CDR3: CASTFGTSGYNEQFF. In DNA form, the CDR3 reads TGTGCCAGTACGTTTGGGACTAGCGGTTACAATGAGCAGTTCTTC.

The chain links TRBV6-6 to TRBJ2-1; 8 bases align to TRBD1. The length of the CDR3 is 14 residues. The germline V gene encodes CDR1 MNHNY and CDR2 SVGAGI (reference sequence). The junction had 12 bases not matched to a gene; V was cut back by 2 bases and J by 15 bases. CDR3 in DNA: TGTGCCAGCAGTTACCTCGCGGGACAGGCCTGGGTGTTCTTC. Translation gives CASSYLAGQAWVFF.

The rearrangement links TRBV29-1 to TRBJ1-4; D is perhaps TRBD1 (6 bases). The CDR3 loop spans 13 amino acids. Trimming cost V 3 bases and J 8 bases, with 13 bases left between them. Germline CDR1 and CDR2: SQVTM and ANQGSEA. The CDR3 coding sequence is TGCAGCGTTGACGGGGGGCTGGGGGAAAAACTGTTTTTT. This gives the protein CSVDGGLGEKLFF. The whole variable domain, filled in from reference TRBV29-1 and TRBJ1-4, reads SAVISQKPSRDICQRGTSLTIQCQVDSQVTMMFWYRQQPGQSLTLIATANQGSEATYESGFVIDKFPISRPNLTFSTLTVSNMSPEDSSIYLCSVDGGLGEKLFFGSGTQLSVL.

The table lists this clone with a count of one. V and J are TRBV4-2 and TRBJ2-7; tentative D call: TRBD2 (6 bases). CDR1 LGHNA and CDR2 YNFKEQ come from the germline V gene. The CDR3 sequence is 16 residues long. V lost 0 bases and J lost 3, with 15 bases in between. CDR3 sequence: CASSQERGTQLYEQYF. The CDR3 DNA is TGTGCCAGCAGCCAAGAGCGAGGGACTCAGCTCTACGAGCAGTACTTC.

The chain recombines TRBV6-1 with TRBJ2-7; D call uncertain. The CDR3 runs to 13 residues. The germline V gene encodes CDR1 MNHNS and CDR2 SASEGT. Trimming took off 2 bases at V and 7 bases at J, with 12 bases between the two ends. The CDR3 coding sequence is TGTGCCAGCAGTGAACCTCTCTCTAGGGAGCAGTACTTC. Translated: CASSEPLSREQYF.

V usage is TRBV13 and J usage is TRBJ1-5, with D unresolved. Trimming pared 1 base from V and 11 bases from J, leaving 9 bases between. CDR1 is PRHDT, CDR2 FYEKMQ, per germline (reference sequence). The CDR3 is made up of 12 amino acids. Here the CDR3 reads CASSLERGTQHF. The CDR3 DNA is TGTGCCAGCAGCTTAGAGCGCGGGACCCAGCATTTT.

The V and J genes are TRBV6-1 and TRBJ2-3, with 9 bases lining up with TRBD2. J gave up 14 bases and V 1 base, and 16 bases lay outside the gene matches. CDR1 and CDR2 from the germline V gene are MNHNS and SASEGT. The length of the CDR3 is 16 residues. In DNA, the CDR3 is TGTGCCAGCAGTGAAGATGCTAGCGGGATACACAGATACGCGTATTTT. Its translation: CASSEDASGIHRYAYF.

V usage is TRBV18 and J usage is TRBJ1-5; 8 bases match TRBD1. The trim removed 4 bases at V and 2 bases at J, leaving 10 bases unmatched. The germline gives CDR1 KGHSH, CDR2 LQKENI. This CDR3 comprises 17 residues. The CDR3 coding sequence is TGTGCCAGCTCACTCGGATCCGGGACAGGCGGCAATCAGCCCCAGCATTTT. Its protein product is CASSLGSGTGGNQPQHF.

The chain uses TRBV2 and TRBJ2-5; 12 bases map to TRBD2. With V trimmed by 6 bases and J by 5 bases, 13 bases remained unmatched. The CDR3 covers 17 residues. In germline, CDR1 is SNHLY, CDR2 FYNNEI. The CDR3 spells CASSPLAGGLGRETQYF. The CDR3 nucleotides read TGTGCCAGCAGCCCCCTAGCGGGAGGGCTCGGGAGGGAGACCCAGTACTTC.

This rearrangement joins TRBV28 to TRBJ1-4, with D unclear. Trimming left V 2 bases short and J 2 bases short, with 15 bases between. The CDR3 is 17 amino acids. Per the germline V gene, CDR1 is MDHEN and CDR2 is SYDVKM. This CDR3 is CASSLPAGFATNEKLFF. The CDR3 DNA sequence: TGTGCCAGCAGTTTACCGGCAGGATTTGCGACTAATGAAAAACTGTTTTTT.

The V gene is TRBV13, the J gene TRBJ1-1; the match to TRBD1 covers 9 bases. The CDR3 is 15 residues long. Germline V gene lookup returns CDR1 PRHDT and CDR2 FYEKMQ (reference sequence). The ends lost 5 bases at V and 1 base at J; junction bases unmatched: 5. The CDR3 reads CASSQTGQGNTEAFF. The DNA of the CDR3 is TGTGCCAGCAGCCAGACGGGACAGGGGAACACTGAAGCTTTCTTT. Full variable domain (remainder filled in from reference TRBV13 and TRBJ1-1): AAGVIQSPRHLIKEKRETATLKCYPIPRHDTVYWYQQGPGQDPQFLISFYEKMQSDKGSIPDRFSAQQFSDYHSELNMSSLELGDSALYFCASSQTGQGNTEAFFGQGTRLTVV.